The clone carrying this T cell receptor beta chain was observed at least ten times. The data were taken from a study of blood T cell repertoires in COVID-19. Background on the study: Specimens from acute and convalescent COVID-19 originated in the United States, Italy and Spain. T cells, B-cell-depleted T cells, or PBMCs supplied cDNA or gDNA.

From germline, CDR1 is GTSNPN and CDR2 SVGIG (reference sequence). The CDR3 has 17 amino acids. With 0 bases removed from V and 5 bases from J, the gap between germline ends came to 22 bases. Sequencing used immunoSEQ multiplex PCR; TCRdb keeps in-frame clones, though not all of them. The sample includes around 250,000 clones, over 75% seen only once; the top ten take 9.1%. The cohort comprised adults aged roughly 18 to 95 years residing in approximately 22 US areas. In assigning cohorts, the study relied on participant-reported clinical history. The rearrangement links TRBV30 to TRBJ1-1; D call uncertain. This receptor was obtained from a woman aged 45-65 years with acute COVID-19. The sequenced material came from PBMCs or T cells enriched from blood (not recorded which). The chain's CDR3 is CAWSVGRRARSRTEAFF. DNA of the CDR3: TGTGCCTGGAGTGTCGGCCGGAGGGCCCGCAGTCGGACTGAAGCTTTCTTT.